The entry below gives a single TCR beta chain sequence along with its context. V was trimmed by 5 bases and J by 1 base, leaving 12 bases between them. CDR1 and CDR2 from the germline V gene are SGHRS and YFSETQ. The CDR3 length is 14 residues. Only in-frame clones appear in the TCRdb table, and some are missing; sequencing was by immunoSEQ multiplex PCR. This table holds approximately 720,000 clones, less than 80% found once. The donors, all of them Caucasian adults, lived in Nashville, Tennessee. This sample is part of a study of shared clonotypes between healthy human individuals. Source material: memory CD4+ T cells sorted from blood. As to subset: CD45RA-negative fraction. This sequence joins TRBV5-1 and TRBJ1-1; D is perhaps TRBD1 (6 bases). The source is a woman aged 25 to 45 in good health. Here the CDR3 DNA reads TGCGCCAGCAGGAGGGGGTTGGGGAACACTGAAGCTTTCTTT. Its translation is CASRRGLGNTEAFF.